The 10 T cell receptor beta chains listed next were all sequenced from one sample in a study of cytomegalovirus exposure and HLA in healthy donors. Produced via immunoSEQ multiplex PCR; TCRdb's table is partial and in-frame only. The sample gives about 140,000 clones, 70% to 90% of which show up once; about 2.8% is in the top ten. The sequenced sample was PBMCs. These receptors originate from a man aged 18 to 30 in good health and CMV-seronegative.

V and J are TRBV11-2 and TRBJ1-5; possibly TRBD1 for D (6 bases). This CDR3 has 13 amino acids. V lost 5 bases and J 7 bases, leaving 12 bases between the germline ends. Germline CDR1 SGHAT, CDR2 FQNNGV. The CDR3 sequence: CASSHVQGQPQHF. CDR3 DNA: TGTGCCAGCAGCCATGTACAGGGACAGCCCCAGCATTTT.

This sequence joins TRBV5-1 and TRBJ2-7; 9 bases line up with TRBD1. V lost 2 bases to trimming and J lost 6 bases; unmatched junction nucleotides: 9. In germline, CDR1 is SGHRS, CDR2 YFSETQ. This CDR3 is 15 amino acids long. The CDR3 nucleotides are TGCGCCAGCAGCTTCGGGACAGGGTCTTTTGCCGAGCAGTACTTC. It codes for CASSFGTGSFAEQYF.

This clone was seen only a few times. The chain couples TRBV6-1 to TRBJ1-3; D is possibly TRBD1 (6 bases). Germline assignment: CDR1 MNHNS and CDR2 SASEGT. V lost 3 bases to trimming and J lost 0 bases, with 9 bases between them. CDR3 size: 15 residues. The CDR3 nucleotides are TGTGCCAGCAGTGAGGTACAGGGCTCTGGAAACACCATATATTTT. It is translated as CASSEVQGSGNTIYF.

V usage is TRBV19 and J usage is TRBJ2-2; TRBD1 aligns across 8 bases. The CDR3 spans 15 residues. Trimming took 7 bases from V and 6 from J; bases not matched to a gene: 10. The germline V gene encodes CDR1 LNHDA and CDR2 SQIVND (reference sequence). The CDR3 nucleotides read TGTGCCAGTACCCAGACAGGGGACGCCGCCGGGGAGCTGTTTTTT. This codes for CASTQTGDAAGELFF. The entire variable domain, with the rest obtained from reference TRBV19 and TRBJ2-2, is as follows: DGGITQSPKYLFRKEGQNVTLSCEQNLNHDAMYWYRQDPGQGLRLIYYSQIVNDFQKGDIAEGYSVSREKKESFPLTVTSAQKNPTAFYLCASTQTGDAAGELFFGEGSRLTVL.

The J gene is TRBJ1-2, the V gene TRBV5-6; 9 bases align to TRBD1. The germline V gene has CDR1 SGHDT and CDR2 YYEEEE. CDR3 size: 16 residues. Trimming at V came to 2 bases and at J to 5 bases, leaving 10 bases not matched to a gene. The CDR3 region is CASSFLDSGQGYGYTF. DNA of the CDR3: TGTGCCAGCAGCTTCCTCGACTCGGGACAGGGATATGGCTACACCTTC. Full variable domain (missing parts from reference TRBV5-6 and TRBJ1-2): DAGVTQSPTHLIKTRGQQVTLRCSPKSGHDTVSWYQQALGQGPQFIFQYYEEEERQRGNFPDRFSGHQFPNYSSELNVNALLLGDSALYLCASSFLDSGQGYGYTFGSGTRLTVV.

V and J are TRBV6-4 and TRBJ2-1, with D perhaps TRBD1 (5 bases). The CDR3 consists of 14 residues. Trimming pared 6 bases from V and 7 bases from J, leaving 16 bases between. CDR1 MRHNA and CDR2 SNTAGT come from the germline V gene. The chain's CDR3 is CASSREGRANEQFF. The CDR3 DNA is TGTGCCAGCAGCAGGGAAGGTCGAGCAAATGAGCAGTTCTTC.

The chain is built from TRBV11-1 and TRBJ1-2; 11 bases map to TRBD1. The CDR3 sequence is 16 residues long. Germline values: CDR1 SGHAT, CDR2 FQDESV (reference sequence). V lost 5 bases, J lost 5 bases, and 10 bases stayed unmatched. The CDR3 DNA sequence: TGTGCCAGCAGCCCGAGGACAGGGGGCTTGGAATATGGCTACACCTTC. It translates to CASSPRTGGLEYGYTF. Full variable domain (outside the CDR3, taken from reference TRBV11-1 and TRBJ1-2): EAEVAQSPRYKITEKSQAVAFWCDPISGHATLYWYRQILGQGPELLVQFQDESVVDDSQLPKDRFSAERLKGVDSTLKIQPAELGDSAMYLCASSPRTGGLEYGYTFGSGTRLTVV.

The genes are TRBV15 and TRBJ2-7; D is unresolved. Germline CDR1 is LNHNV and CDR2 is YYDKDF (reference sequence). The CDR3 length is 13 residues. V was trimmed by 0 bases and J by 4 bases, leaving 7 bases between them. CDR3 sequence: CATSRDKQYEQYF. The CDR3 bases are TGTGCCACCAGCAGAGATAAACAGTACGAGCAGTACTTC.

The chain is built from TRBV10-3 and TRBJ2-5; 12 bases are shared with TRBD2. CDR3 length: 15 amino acids. CDR1 ENHRY and CDR2 SYGVKD come from the germline V gene. The J segment lost 4 bases and the V segment lost 4 bases, leaving 4 bases of the junction unmatched. The CDR3 sequence is CAISAGLAGGETQYF. CDR3 DNA sequence: TGTGCCATCAGTGCGGGACTAGCGGGTGGAGAGACCCAGTACTTC.

This clone appeared a single time. V is TRBV9 and J is TRBJ2-3, with TRBD2 as a possible D gene (7 bases). Trimming stripped 3 bases from V and 2 bases from J, with 16 bases between. Germline V gene data show CDR1 as SGDLS and CDR2 as YYNGEE. The CDR3 is 16 amino acids. In DNA, the CDR3 is TGTGCCAGCAGCGCCGGGGGCGGGGGAACCACAGATACGCAGTATTTT. Residues: CASSAGGGGTTDTQYF. Complete variable domain (other parts from reference TRBV9 and TRBJ2-3): DSGVTQTPKHLITATGQRVTLRCSPRSGDLSVYWYQQSLDQGLQFLIQYYNGEERAKGNILERFSAQQFPDLHSELNLSSLELGDSALYFCASSAGGGGTTDTQYFGPGTRLTVL.